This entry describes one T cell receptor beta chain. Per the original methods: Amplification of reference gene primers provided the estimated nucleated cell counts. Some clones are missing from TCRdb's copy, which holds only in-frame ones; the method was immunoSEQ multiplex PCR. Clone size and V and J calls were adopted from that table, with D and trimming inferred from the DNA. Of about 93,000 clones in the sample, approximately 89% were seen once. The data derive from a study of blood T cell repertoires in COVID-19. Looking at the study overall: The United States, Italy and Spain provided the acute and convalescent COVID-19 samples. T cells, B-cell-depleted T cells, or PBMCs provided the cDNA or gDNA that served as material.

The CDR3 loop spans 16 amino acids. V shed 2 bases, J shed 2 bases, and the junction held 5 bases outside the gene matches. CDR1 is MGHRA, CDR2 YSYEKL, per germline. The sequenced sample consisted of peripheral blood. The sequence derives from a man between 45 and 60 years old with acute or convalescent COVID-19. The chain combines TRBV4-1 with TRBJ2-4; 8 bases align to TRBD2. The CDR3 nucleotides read TGCGCCAGCAGCCAATCGAGCGGGAGCCCCAAAAACATTCAGTACTTC. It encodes CASSQSSGSPKNIQYF.